A single T cell receptor beta chain is shown here with its context. Antigen: not known. The record originates from a study of human T cells and chemical hapten exposure. Study-wide background: Patch tests containing 0.01% DPC, applied to the upper back, were read at 6 days. Study results and caveats: A positive correlation with patch test score was shown by PT1 expanded TCR counts. With DPC sensitization, TCRs exceeding 1 in 1000 frequency showed no change.

TCRdb independently ran MiXCR on the RACE reads; one entry per CDR3 protein. This table has some 330,000 distinct CDR3 sequences, around 5% appearing once. Time point here: pre-sensitization, week 0. The treatment: therapeutic diphenylcyclopropenone sensitization with weekly scalp DPC. Trimming removed 4 bases from V and 1 base from J; junction bases left unmatched: 6. CDR3 length: 15 amino acids. Germline CDR1 and CDR2: MNHEY and SVGAGI. The material sequenced was whole blood, taken in connection with sensitization to the hapten diphenylcyclopropenone (DPC). This clonotype originated in a woman aged 18-35 years with alopecia areata. Some clones in this sample may be carry-over from other donors' samples. The J gene is TRBJ1-1, the V gene TRBV6-5; 7 nucleotides line up with TRBD1. The CDR3 DNA follows: TGTGCCAGCAGTTTAAACAGGGGATGGAACACTGAAGCTTTCTTT. The encoded protein is CASSLNRGWNTEAFF.